This TCR beta chain came from a study of beta chain features in type 1 diabetes (dated by TCRdb to 2017 to 2018). In terms of the full investigation: Mean age, gender distribution, total cell number and subset yield were not different between patients and healthy donors. Whereas all 30 or so donors provided naive and central memory subsets, regulatory and stem cell-like memory subsets were isolated from just 8 patients and roughly 8 healthy donors. A total of 85 million to 140 million sorted cells were examined across all samples, and a strong correlation was observed between cell number per subset and RNA yield. In the study, TCRB repertoires of sorted circulating CD4+ T cell subsets from recently diagnosed type 1 diabetes patients were compared with those of matched healthy donors.

A note on this clone: Its antigen is still unknown. The sample holds no much larger clone one base away, and base qualities are not on file.

Each donor gave one peripheral blood draw, averaging approximately 0.12 L, which was collected into heparinised tubes. Naive, central memory, regulatory and stem cell-like memory CD4+ T cells were sorted on a BD FACSAria II using a panel including CD45RO, CCR7, CD25, CD127, CD95 and CD27. Every sorted population had a purity above 95%. Right away, PBMCs were isolated by Lymphoprep density gradient centrifugation and were stained directly, with no culture step. So that batch effects would be minimized, each experiment stained and sorted samples in pairs, pairing one healthy donor with one patient. The entire amount of isolated RNA was reverse transcribed using the High Capacity cDNA Reverse Transcription Kit, so the sequenced TCRB transcripts were expressed ones. Naive, central memory and regulatory T cell samples underwent deep immunoSEQ sequencing, averaging approximately 3.3 million total reads per sample. Sorted cells were lysed in RLT buffer and RNA was extracted with DNase-treated RNeasy Micro or Mini kits, depending on cell number. To prevent cross-contamination, every cell subset was processed on its own, while patient and healthy donor samples were processed together. Using the immunoSEQ multiplex PCR, TCRB sequences were amplified from cDNA into 87-bp fragments spanning the CDR3 region. Sequencing of the amplicons was performed on the Illumina HiSeq platform. On the study's bioinformatics: Synthetic template baselines were used to correct PCR bias computationally, reads within Hamming distance 2 were collapsed, and singletons that could not be merged were discarded. Reads were aligned to IMGT to assign V, D and J genes, CDR3 length, and insertions or deletions at six rearrangement sites. Within each subset, clonotype counts were normalized to sorted cell number, and only after that were true diversity and Gini coefficients computed with the tcR R package. The overlap coefficient, calculated on TCRB nucleotide sequences, was used to measure repertoire sharing. Out-of-frame TCRB sequences from naive cells were analyzed as a proxy for the pre-selection repertoire. The immuneACCESS repertoire file appears here via TCRdb, limited to in-frame rearrangements. These files lack a portion of the clones; in checked studies, under half of the deficit traces to unresolved V genes, and the cause of the others is not known. That table supplies the V and J calls and clone size; D and trimming were determined from the DNA. The sample records about 900,000 clones, 15% to 20% of which are singletons. The ten most abundant clones make up roughly 0.025% of the sample.

On the study overall, not on this receptor specifically: Because cDNA was sequenced instead of genomic DNA, activated cells with high expression could be over-represented, although the groups did not differ in activation or CD3 levels. At VDJ recombination sites, patients with type 1 diabetes made fewer insertions and deleted more nucleotides, a pattern implying thymic rearrangement abnormalities. Type 1 diabetes patients showed a moderate but significant shortening of TCRB CDR3 length in all four CD4+ subsets. Because small numbers of individuals were included in the HLA sub-analyses, any influence of HLA type on TCRB rearrangement was left unresolved. Naive, central memory and regulatory TCRB repertoires appeared to be more alike among patients than among healthy donors. Shorter templates might be favored by PCR, yet because patient and control samples were amplified and corrected together, any such skew would affect both groups equally.

The TCR comes from a woman aged 18-35 years in good health. Source material: naive CD4+ T cells from blood. This specimen's cell subset or site label, interpreted: true naive CD4+ T cells.

The CDR3 protein is CASSGPDNSNQPQHF. The sequenced DNA: TGTGCCAGCAGCGGCCCAGACAATAGCAATCAGCCCCAGCATTTT. The chain links TRBV7-8 with TRBJ1-5; the D gene cannot be named for sure. Spanning cysteine to phenylalanine, the CDR3 consists of 15 amino acids. The DNA shown is the 45-base CDR3, in frame from base 1. The V end loses 5 bases and the J end loses 0 bases, and a stretch of 11 bases separates them. Taken from the germline V gene, the CDR1 and CDR2 loops are SGHVS and FQNEAQ.